Following are 7 T cell receptor beta chains from one sample sequenced in a study of blood T cell repertoires in COVID-19. Generated by immunoSEQ multiplex PCR, the TCRdb table keeps only in-frame clones and is missing some. The sample carries over 250,000 clones, over 75% recorded once. Sequenced sample: peripheral blood. These receptors were obtained from a human donor in a cohort sampled during active COVID-19.

This clone was counted a few times. V gene TRBV4-1 combines with J gene TRBJ2-1; the match to TRBD2 covers 10 bases. Germline V gene sequence: CDR1 MGHRA, CDR2 YSYEKL. CDR3 length: 16 residues. Unmatched junction bases numbered 7, after V lost 0 bases and J lost 8 bases. CDR3 amino acids: CASSQDALAGRDEQFF. In DNA form, the CDR3 reads TGCGCCAGCAGCCAAGATGCACTAGCGGGAAGGGATGAGCAGTTCTTC.

The count of this clone is one. The chain is built from TRBV5-1 and TRBJ2-1; 7 bases align to TRBD2. Germline V lookup: CDR1 SGHRS, CDR2 YFSETQ. The CDR3 length is 14 residues. The V segment lost 8 bases and the J segment 2 bases; nucleotides outside the gene matches: 7. CDR3 in DNA: TGCGCCAGTGGAGCGGGAAATACCTACAATGAGCAGTTCTTC. Translated, it gives CASGAGNTYNEQFF.

This clone occurred a few times. The V call is TRBV5-1, the J call TRBJ2-7, with 7 bases matching TRBD1. The CDR3 contains 14 residues. Germline-derived CDR1 and CDR2 are SGHRS and YFSETQ. V gave up 0 bases and J gave up 7 bases; unmatched junction bases: 7. CDR3 region: CASSLGRGSGEQYF. The DNA for the CDR3 is TGCGCCAGCAGCTTGGGCAGGGGGAGTGGGGAGCAGTACTTC.

The chain joins TRBV19 to TRBJ1-2; no clear D. V was clipped by 3 bases and J by 5 bases, with 10 bases between them. The germline V gene has CDR1 LNHDA and CDR2 SQIVND (reference sequence). The CDR3 totals 13 residues. The CDR3 region is CASSISPRYGYTF. CDR3 coding DNA: TGTGCCAGTAGTATTTCCCCCCGTTATGGCTACACCTTC.

The genes are TRBV18 and TRBJ2-4; D is ambiguous. From germline, CDR1 is KGHSH and CDR2 LQKENI. V dropped 2 bases and J dropped 2 bases, with 13 bases sitting between them. This CDR3 region has 16 residues. The CDR3: CASSPGLSGPKNIQYF. The CDR3, as DNA: TGTGCCAGCTCACCAGGCCTATCAGGTCCCAAAAACATTCAGTACTTC.

The chain uses TRBV24-1 and TRBJ1-1, with D maybe TRBD1 (6 bases). CDR1 is KGHDR and CDR2 is SFDVKD in the germline V gene. V dropped 12 bases and J dropped 0 bases, with 28 bases sitting between them. This CDR3 has 18 residues. CDR3 protein: CAVPYPGHPTIMNTEAFF. The CDR3 nucleotides are TGTGCCGTCCCTTATCCGGGACACCCGACCATCATGAACACTGAAGCTTTCTTT.

The rearrangement joins TRBV2 to TRBJ2-3, with no clear D. This CDR3 is built from 13 residues. Germline CDR1 is SNHLY and CDR2 is FYNNEI. Trimming cost V 8 bases and J 5 bases, with 14 bases left between them. The CDR3 loop is CASLTNLRDTQYF. CDR3 in DNA: TGTGCCAGCCTCACCAATTTGCGAGATACGCAGTATTTT.